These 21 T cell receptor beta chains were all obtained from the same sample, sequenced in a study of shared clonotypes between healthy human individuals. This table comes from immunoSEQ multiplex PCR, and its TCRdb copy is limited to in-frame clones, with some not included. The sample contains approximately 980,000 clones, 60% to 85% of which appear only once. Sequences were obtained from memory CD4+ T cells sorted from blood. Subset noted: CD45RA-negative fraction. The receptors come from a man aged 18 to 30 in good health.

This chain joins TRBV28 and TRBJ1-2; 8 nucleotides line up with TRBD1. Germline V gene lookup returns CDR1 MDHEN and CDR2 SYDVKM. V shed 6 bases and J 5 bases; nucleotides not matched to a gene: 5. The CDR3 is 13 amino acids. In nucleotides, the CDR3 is TGTGCCAGCAGGGAGGGGACAGGATATGGCTACACCTTC. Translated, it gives CASREGTGYGYTF.

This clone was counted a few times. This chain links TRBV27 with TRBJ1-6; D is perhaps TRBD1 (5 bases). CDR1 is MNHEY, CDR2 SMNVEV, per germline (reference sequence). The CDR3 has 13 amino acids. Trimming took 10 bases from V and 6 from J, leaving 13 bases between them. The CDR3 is CATCRVPNSPLHF. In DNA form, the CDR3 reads TGTGCCACCTGCAGGGTACCTAATTCACCCCTCCACTTT.

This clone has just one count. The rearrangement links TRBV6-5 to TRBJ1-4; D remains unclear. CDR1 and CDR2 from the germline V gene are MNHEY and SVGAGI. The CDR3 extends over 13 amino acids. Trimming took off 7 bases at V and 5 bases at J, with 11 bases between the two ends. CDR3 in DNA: TGTGCCAGCAAAACGGCCTTCAATGAAAAACTGTTTTTT. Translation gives CASKTAFNEKLFF.

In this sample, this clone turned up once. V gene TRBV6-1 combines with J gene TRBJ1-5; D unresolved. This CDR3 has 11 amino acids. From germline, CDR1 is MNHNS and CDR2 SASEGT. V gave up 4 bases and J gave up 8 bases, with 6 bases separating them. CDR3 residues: CASSVGEPQHF. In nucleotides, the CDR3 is TGTGCCAGCAGTGTCGGGGAGCCCCAGCATTTT.

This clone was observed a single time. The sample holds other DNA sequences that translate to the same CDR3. The DNA for the CDR3 is TGTGCCAGCAGCCTACAGACAGGTTACTACGAGCAGTACTTC. Translated, it gives CASSLQTGYYEQYF. This chain joins TRBV7-2 and TRBJ2-7; possible D gene TRBD1, 6 bases. This CDR3 contains 14 residues. V gave up 5 bases and J gave up 3 bases, with 14 bases separating them. CDR1 and CDR2 from the germline V gene are SGHTA and FQGNSA.

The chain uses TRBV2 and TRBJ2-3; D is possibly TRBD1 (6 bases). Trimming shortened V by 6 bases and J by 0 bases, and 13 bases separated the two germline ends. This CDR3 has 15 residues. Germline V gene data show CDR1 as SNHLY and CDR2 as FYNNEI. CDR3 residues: CASRAGTQSTDTQYF. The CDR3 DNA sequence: TGTGCCAGCAGGGCCGGGACACAAAGCACAGATACGCAGTATTTT.

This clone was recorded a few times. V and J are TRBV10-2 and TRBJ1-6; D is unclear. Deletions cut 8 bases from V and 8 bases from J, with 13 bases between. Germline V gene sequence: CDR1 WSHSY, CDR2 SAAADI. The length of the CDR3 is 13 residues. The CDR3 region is CASGQRADSPLHF. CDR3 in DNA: TGCGCCAGCGGTCAAAGGGCTGATTCACCCCTCCACTTT.

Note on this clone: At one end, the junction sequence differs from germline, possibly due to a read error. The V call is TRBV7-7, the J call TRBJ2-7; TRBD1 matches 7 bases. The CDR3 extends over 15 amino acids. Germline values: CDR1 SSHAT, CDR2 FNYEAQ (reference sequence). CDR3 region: CASSFLQGNQYEQYF. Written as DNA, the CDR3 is TGTGCTAGCAGCTTTCTACAGGGGAACCAATACGAGCAGTACTTC.

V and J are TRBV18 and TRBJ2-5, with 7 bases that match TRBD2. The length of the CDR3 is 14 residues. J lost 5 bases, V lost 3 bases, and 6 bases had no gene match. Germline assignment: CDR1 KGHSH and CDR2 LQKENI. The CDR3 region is CASSPIRGDETQYF. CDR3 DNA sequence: TGTGCCAGCTCACCTATCCGGGGGGACGAGACCCAGTACTTC.

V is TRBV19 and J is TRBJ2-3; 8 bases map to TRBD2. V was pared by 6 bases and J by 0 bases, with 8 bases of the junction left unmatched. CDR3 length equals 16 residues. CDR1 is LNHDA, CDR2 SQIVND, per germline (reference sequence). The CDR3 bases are TGTGCCAGTAGCCCCGAAGCGGGGGTTAGCACAGATACGCAGTATTTT. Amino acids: CASSPEAGVSTDTQYF.

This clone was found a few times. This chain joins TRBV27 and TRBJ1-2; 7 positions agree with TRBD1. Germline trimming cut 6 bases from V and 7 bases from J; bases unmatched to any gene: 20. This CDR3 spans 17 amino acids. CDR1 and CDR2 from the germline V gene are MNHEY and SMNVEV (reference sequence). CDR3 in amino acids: CASSPFRRPTGFSGYTF. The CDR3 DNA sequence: TGTGCCAGCAGCCCGTTTCGCCGCCCGACAGGGTTCTCTGGCTACACCTTC.

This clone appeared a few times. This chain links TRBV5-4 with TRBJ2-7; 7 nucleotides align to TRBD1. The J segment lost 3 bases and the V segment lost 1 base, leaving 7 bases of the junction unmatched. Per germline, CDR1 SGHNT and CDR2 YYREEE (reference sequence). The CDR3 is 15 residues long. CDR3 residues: CASSLLGQALYEQYF. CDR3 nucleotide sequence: TGTGCCAGCAGCTTGTTAGGACAGGCCCTCTACGAGCAGTACTTC.

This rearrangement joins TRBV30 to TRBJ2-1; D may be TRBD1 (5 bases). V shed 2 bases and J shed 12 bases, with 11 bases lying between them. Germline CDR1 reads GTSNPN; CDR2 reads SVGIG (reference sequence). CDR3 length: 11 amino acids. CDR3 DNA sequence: TGTGCCTGGAGTTCATCTAGGGGGCAGTTCTTC. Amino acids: CAWSSSRGQFF.

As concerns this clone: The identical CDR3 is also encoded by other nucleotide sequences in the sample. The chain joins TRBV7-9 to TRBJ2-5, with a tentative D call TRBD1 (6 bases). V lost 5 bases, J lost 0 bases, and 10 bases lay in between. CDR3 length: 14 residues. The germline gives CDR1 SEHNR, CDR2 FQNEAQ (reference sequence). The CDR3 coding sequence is TGTGCCAGCAGCCTCTACAGGGACCAAGAGACCCAGTACTTC. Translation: CASSLYRDQETQYF.

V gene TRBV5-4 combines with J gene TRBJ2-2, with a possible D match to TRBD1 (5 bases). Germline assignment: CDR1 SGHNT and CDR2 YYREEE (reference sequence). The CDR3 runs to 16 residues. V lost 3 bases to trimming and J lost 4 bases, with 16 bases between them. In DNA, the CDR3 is TGTGCCAGCAGCTCCAAACAGGACCGAAGCACCGGGGAGCTGTTTTTT. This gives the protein CASSSKQDRSTGELFF.

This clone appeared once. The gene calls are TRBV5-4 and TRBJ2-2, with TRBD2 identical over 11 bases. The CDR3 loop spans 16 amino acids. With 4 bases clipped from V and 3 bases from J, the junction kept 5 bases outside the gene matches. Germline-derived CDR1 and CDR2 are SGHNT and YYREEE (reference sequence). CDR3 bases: TGTGCCAGCAGCACCGGGACTAGCGGTTACACCGGGGAGCTGTTTTTT. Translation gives CASSTGTSGYTGELFF.

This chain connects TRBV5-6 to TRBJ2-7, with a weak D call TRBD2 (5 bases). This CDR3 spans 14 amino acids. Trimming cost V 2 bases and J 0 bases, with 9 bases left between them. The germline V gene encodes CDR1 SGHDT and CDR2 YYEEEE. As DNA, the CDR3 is TGTGCCAGCAGCTTCGGAGGCCCCTCCTACGAGCAGTACTTC. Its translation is CASSFGGPSYEQYF.

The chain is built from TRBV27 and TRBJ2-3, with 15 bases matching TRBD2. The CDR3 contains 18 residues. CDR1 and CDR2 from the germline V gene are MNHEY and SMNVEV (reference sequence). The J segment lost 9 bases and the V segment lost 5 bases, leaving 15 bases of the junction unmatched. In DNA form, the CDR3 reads TGTGCCAGCAGTCCAGCGGGACTAGCGGGGGGCCGGGTTGGAACGCAGTATTTT. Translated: CASSPAGLAGGRVGTQYF.

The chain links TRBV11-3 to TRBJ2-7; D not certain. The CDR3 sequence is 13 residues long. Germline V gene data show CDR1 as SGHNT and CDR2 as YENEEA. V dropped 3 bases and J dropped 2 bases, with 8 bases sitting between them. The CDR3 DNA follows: TGTGCCAGCAGCTTGGGGTCACCCTACGAGCAGTACTTC. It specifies CASSLGSPYEQYF.

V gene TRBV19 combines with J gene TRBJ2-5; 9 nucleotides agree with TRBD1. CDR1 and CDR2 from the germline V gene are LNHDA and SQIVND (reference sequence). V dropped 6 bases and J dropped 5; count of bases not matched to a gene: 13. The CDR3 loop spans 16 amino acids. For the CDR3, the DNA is TGTGCCAGTAGCAGAACCGGACAGGGGACGGAGGAGACCCAGTACTTC. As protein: CASSRTGQGTEETQYF.

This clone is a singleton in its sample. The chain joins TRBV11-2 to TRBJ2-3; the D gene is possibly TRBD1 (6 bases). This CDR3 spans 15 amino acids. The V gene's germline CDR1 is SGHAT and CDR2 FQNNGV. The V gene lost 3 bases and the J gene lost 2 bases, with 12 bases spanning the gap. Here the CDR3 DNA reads TGTGCCAGCAGCTTCTCCAGGGGACCCACAGATACGCAGTATTTT. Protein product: CASSFSRGPTDTQYF.